The clone carrying this T cell receptor beta chain was recorded a few times. Its antigen is unidentified. Looked up from germline, CDR1 is ENHRY and CDR2 is SYGVKD. Unmatched junction bases numbered 9, after V lost 2 bases and J lost 0 bases. The CDR3 spans 18 residues. Via MiXCR, TCRdb re-called the RT-PCR reads, giving one row per CDR3 protein. In the table there are under 850,000 distinct CDR3 sequences, around a sixth of which are singletons. The sample is drawn from a study of response to subunit inactivated influenza vaccine. Study findings and constraints: The authors offered the suggestion that each seasonal influenza vaccination recruits few new T cells.

Sequences were derived from PBMCs from blood, sampled about 5 days after vaccination. This clonotype was obtained from a man aged 45-60 years who received an inactivated influenza vaccine. This chain connects TRBV10-3 to TRBJ2-4; 8 positions match TRBD1. For the CDR3, the DNA is TGTGCCATCAGTGAGGGACAGGGAACCAGGGTAGCCAAAAACATTCAGTACTTC. Translating it yields CAISEGQGTRVAKNIQYF.